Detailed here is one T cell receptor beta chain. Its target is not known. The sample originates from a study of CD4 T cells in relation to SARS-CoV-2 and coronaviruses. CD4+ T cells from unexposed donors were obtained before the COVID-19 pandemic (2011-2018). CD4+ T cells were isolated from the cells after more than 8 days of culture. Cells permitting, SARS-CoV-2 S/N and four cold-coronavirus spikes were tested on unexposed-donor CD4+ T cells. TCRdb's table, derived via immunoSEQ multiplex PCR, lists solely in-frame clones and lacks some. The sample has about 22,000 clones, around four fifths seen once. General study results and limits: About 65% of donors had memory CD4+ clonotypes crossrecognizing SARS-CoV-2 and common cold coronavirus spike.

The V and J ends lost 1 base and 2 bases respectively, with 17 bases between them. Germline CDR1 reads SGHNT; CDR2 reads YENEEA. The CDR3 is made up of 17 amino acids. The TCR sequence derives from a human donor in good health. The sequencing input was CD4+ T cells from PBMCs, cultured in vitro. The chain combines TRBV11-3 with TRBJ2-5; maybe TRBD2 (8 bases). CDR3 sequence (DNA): TGTGCCAGCAGCTTAGGCGGGAGGACAGGAACGCAAGAGACCCAGTACTTC. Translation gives CASSLGGRTGTQETQYF.